The 29 T cell receptor beta chains listed next were all sequenced from one sample in a study of blood T cell repertoires in COVID-19. Assay used: immunoSEQ multiplex PCR; TCRdb lists only in-frame clones, some missing. The sample contains roughly 250,000 clones, more than 75% of which appear only once. Sequencing was done on a sample of PBMCs or T cells enriched from blood (not recorded which). The receptors were sampled from a woman between 45 and 60 years old who had recovered from COVID-19.

The chain links TRBV18 to TRBJ2-2; D unclear. This CDR3 has 14 residues. V was trimmed by 4 bases and J by 1 base, leaving 7 bases between them. Germline CDR1 is KGHSH and CDR2 is LQKENI. The DNA for the CDR3 is TGTGCCAGCTCACTGGTCGGGAACACCGGGGAGCTGTTTTTT. This codes for CASSLVGNTGELFF.

The V call is TRBV6-4, the J call TRBJ2-7; 9 bases fit TRBD1. The CDR3 is 14 amino acids. V lost 6 bases, J lost 1 base, and 4 bases stayed unmatched. Germline V lookup: CDR1 MRHNA, CDR2 SNTAGT. Written as DNA, the CDR3 is TGTGCCAGCAGCCCCGGGACAGGGTCCTACGAGCAGTACTTC. It codes for CASSPGTGSYEQYF.

V and J are TRBV28 and TRBJ1-5; 7 bases line up with TRBD1. From germline, CDR1 is MDHEN and CDR2 SYDVKM. CDR3 length equals 15 residues. Trimming cost V 2 bases and J 5 bases; bases outside gene matches: 6. CDR3 bases: TGTGCCAGCAGTTTAGACAGGGTAAGCTATCAGCCCCAGCATTTT. Translated, it gives CASSLDRVSYQPQHF. The whole variable domain, filled in from reference TRBV28 and TRBJ1-5, reads DVKVTQSSRYLVKRTGEKVFLECVQDMDHENMFWYRQDPGLGLRLIYFSYDVKMKEKGDIPEGYSVSREKKERFSLILESASTNQTSMYLCASSLDRVSYQPQHFGDGTRLSIL.

This chain connects TRBV10-2 to TRBJ1-4; D ambiguous. CDR1 and CDR2 (germline): WSHSY, SAAADI. This CDR3 spans 15 amino acids. V was trimmed by 3 bases and J by 0 bases, leaving 8 bases between them. CDR3 residues: CASSDPFATNEKLFF. In nucleotides, the CDR3 is TGCGCCAGCAGTGATCCGTTTGCAACTAATGAAAAACTGTTTTTT.

The chain carries TRBV10-3 and TRBJ2-5, with TRBD2 matching 11 bases. This CDR3 is 16 amino acids long. CDR1 and CDR2 from the germline V gene are ENHRY and SYGVKD. Trimming cost V 6 bases and J 5 bases; bases outside gene matches: 11. CDR3 nucleotide sequence: TGTGCCATCAGGCCGGGACTAGCGGATCTGGGGGAGACCCAGTACTTC. This gives the protein CAIRPGLADLGETQYF.

The V call is TRBV6-7, the J call TRBJ2-2; 8 positions match TRBD1. TRBV6-7 is filed as an ORF, its function uncertain. V was clipped by 6 bases and J by 6 bases; unmatched bases: 6. The CDR3 has 14 amino acids. The DNA of the CDR3 is TGTGCCAGCAGAGACAGGGGACGACCCGGGGAGCTGTTTTTT. Its protein product is CASRDRGRPGELFF.

The chain carries TRBV29-1 and TRBJ1-1; the D is unclear. The CDR3 spans 13 residues. Deletions cut 6 bases from V and 1 base from J, with 12 bases between. Germline CDR1 SQVTM, CDR2 ANQGSEA. The CDR3 sequence is CSVGSEGNTEAFF. CDR3 nucleotide sequence: TGCAGCGTGGGTTCCGAGGGGAACACTGAAGCTTTCTTT.

This clone is a singleton in its sample. The gene calls are TRBV6-5 and TRBJ1-1; D is undetermined. V was cut by 0 bases and J by 2 bases, with 7 bases left in between. Germline V gene sequence: CDR1 MNHEY, CDR2 SVGAGI. The CDR3 is 14 residues long. For the CDR3, the DNA is TGTGCCAGCAGTTACTCGATGACAAACACTGAAGCTTTCTTT. Its translation is CASSYSMTNTEAFF.

This chain joins TRBV2 and TRBJ1-1; 9 bases match TRBD1. Germline V lookup: CDR1 SNHLY, CDR2 FYNNEI. This CDR3 region has 15 residues. Unmatched junction bases numbered 11, after V lost 6 bases and J lost 6 bases. The CDR3 DNA reads as TGTGCCAGCAGGGCCGGGACAGGGTATGTGCCTGAAGCTTTCTTT. Translation: CASRAGTGYVPEAFF.

CDR3 protein: CASSLMPSGSSGGELFF. CDR3 DNA sequence: TGTGCCAGCAGCTTAATGCCTAGCGGGAGTTCCGGCGGGGAGCTGTTTTTT. The chain combines TRBV7-3 with TRBJ2-2; 10 nucleotides match TRBD2. The germline gives CDR1 SGHTA, CDR2 FQGTGA. The J segment lost 7 bases and the V segment lost 1 base, leaving 9 bases of the junction unmatched. The CDR3 covers 17 residues.

J is TRBJ1-5 and V is TRBV23-1; possibly TRBD1 for D (5 bases). TRBV23-1 is known as an ORF, though its function is uncertain. The CDR3 is 15 amino acids. The V gene lost 2 bases and the J gene lost 3 bases, with 11 bases spanning the gap. The CDR3 nucleotides are TGCGCCAGCAGTCAACCTAGGGGCCTCAATCAGCCCCAGCATTTT. Its protein product is CASSQPRGLNQPQHF.

The J gene is TRBJ2-7, the V gene TRBV11-2, with TRBD1 identical over 9 bases. V lost 5 bases and J lost 6; bases outside the gene matches: 11. CDR1 and CDR2 from the germline V gene are SGHAT and FQNNGV. This CDR3 has 15 amino acids. CDR3 residues: CASSMTGTGTIEQYF. The CDR3 DNA follows: TGTGCCAGCAGCATGACCGGGACAGGGACAATCGAGCAGTACTTC.

The chain is built from TRBV28 and TRBJ1-2; D is unresolved. V was shortened by 3 bases and J by 6 bases, with 14 bases between the two germline ends. Germline V gene data show CDR1 as MDHEN and CDR2 as SYDVKM. The CDR3 runs 14 residues. In DNA, the CDR3 is TGTGCCAGCAGTTTGGTTTATGCGGGGAATGGCTACACCTTC. Protein sequence: CASSLVYAGNGYTF.

The V gene is TRBV27, the J gene TRBJ2-4, with TRBD1 matching 7 bases. Germline V gives CDR1 MNHEY, CDR2 SMNVEV (reference sequence). The CDR3 has 14 residues. After removal of 8 bases from V and 1 base from J, the junction contained 5 bases not matched to a gene. The CDR3 loop is CASGTGAAKNIQYF. The CDR3, as DNA: TGTGCCAGCGGTACAGGGGCCGCCAAAAACATTCAGTACTTC.

This chain connects TRBV7-3 to TRBJ2-1, with D tentatively TRBD2 (7 bases). The CDR3 runs to 16 residues. V was clipped by 2 bases and J by 7 bases, with 18 bases between them. Germline V CDR1 and CDR2: SGHTA, FQGTGA. CDR3 DNA: TGTGCCAGCAGCTTATCGGGGGCGGGAGAGGGAAATGAGCAGTTCTTC. It yields the protein CASSLSGAGEGNEQFF.

The rearrangement uses TRBV10-3 and TRBJ2-6, with 9 bases fitting TRBD1. The V segment lost 5 bases and the J segment 1 base; nucleotides outside the gene matches: 6. This CDR3 has 17 residues. Germline values: CDR1 ENHRY, CDR2 SYGVKD. The CDR3 DNA reads as TGTGCCATCAGTATTGGACAGGGGTTGTCTGGGGCCAACGTCCTGACTTTC. Translation: CAISIGQGLSGANVLTF.

The chain recombines TRBV6-1 with TRBJ2-5; 8 bases agree with TRBD1. The CDR3 contains 16 residues. V was clipped by 1 base and J by 0 bases; unmatched bases: 4. Germline values: CDR1 MNHNS, CDR2 SASEGT. The CDR3 loop is CASSEGTGSYQETQYF. The CDR3 DNA sequence: TGTGCCAGCAGTGAAGGGACAGGGTCTTACCAAGAGACCCAGTACTTC.

This clone was seen only once. The chain has TRBV10-3 and TRBJ1-5; perhaps TRBD1 as D (5 bases). The CDR3 spans 15 residues. V lost 3 bases, J lost 3 bases, and 12 bases lay in between. Germline loops: CDR1 ENHRY, CDR2 SYGVKD. In nucleotides, the CDR3 is TGTGCCATCAGTGATCGTCGACAGAACAATCAGCCCCAGCATTTT. Protein product: CAISDRRQNNQPQHF.

This clone has only one observation. J is TRBJ1-1 and V is TRBV19; TRBD1 might be the D (6 bases). Germline V gives CDR1 LNHDA, CDR2 SQIVND (reference sequence). Trimming left V 7 bases short and J 3 bases short, with 21 bases between. The CDR3 totals 16 residues. CDR3 nucleotides: TGTGCCAGTACCACCCGCGGGGGCGGGGTCGACACTGAAGCTTTCTTT. Translated, it gives CASTTRGGGVDTEAFF.

The V and J genes are TRBV28 and TRBJ1-2; no firm D call. Per germline, CDR1 MDHEN and CDR2 SYDVKM. The V gene lost 10 bases and the J gene lost 4 bases, with 13 bases spanning the gap. The CDR3 length is 12 residues. The CDR3 DNA follows: TGTGCCACCTCAGTGGGAGGCTATGGCTACACCTTC. Its translation: CATSVGGYGYTF.

V and J are TRBV20-1 and TRBJ1-2; 7 nucleotides match TRBD1. Germline V gives CDR1 DFQATT, CDR2 SNEGSKA (reference sequence). The CDR3 loop spans 14 amino acids. V trimming: 3 bases; J trimming: 8 bases; junction bases outside the gene matches: 12. The CDR3, as DNA: TGCAGTGCTAGTGAGGAGGGGGCCCCGCGAGGCTACACCTTC. Amino acid sequence: CSASEEGAPRGYTF.

The chain combines TRBV28 with TRBJ1-5; a weak D match, TRBD1 (5 bases). The CDR3 contains 13 residues. Trimming stripped 3 bases from V and 6 bases from J, with 9 bases between. CDR1 and CDR2 from the germline V gene are MDHEN and SYDVKM. The CDR3 DNA follows: TGTGCCAGCAGTTTTTTGGGGGGTCAGCCCCAGCATTTT. Amino acid sequence: CASSFLGGQPQHF.

This chain links TRBV3-1 (or the pseudogene TRBV3-2) with TRBJ2-3; D is unresolved. The ends were cut back, 3 bases at V and 1 base at J, with 14 bases in the middle. From germline, CDR1 is LGHDT and CDR2 YNNKEL (reference sequence). The CDR3 is 16 amino acids. The CDR3 coding sequence is TGTGCCAGCAGCCAGTATATCTTCACTGGCACAGATACGCAGTATTTT. As protein: CASSQYIFTGTDTQYF.

V gene TRBV2 combines with J gene TRBJ1-1; 8 bases are a match to TRBD1. Trimming at V came to 6 bases and at J to 7 bases, leaving 13 bases not matched to a gene. This CDR3 comprises 15 residues. Germline V gives CDR1 SNHLY, CDR2 FYNNEI. The CDR3 bases are TGTGCCAGCAGCCCCGACAGGGGCAGAAATTTTGAAGCTTTCTTT. As protein: CASSPDRGRNFEAFF.

This clone was counted a single time. The chain carries TRBV6-4 and TRBJ2-7; 15 bases agree with TRBD2. The CDR3 runs 15 residues. J lost 5 bases, V lost 5 bases, and 4 bases had no gene match. The germline gives CDR1 MRHNA, CDR2 SNTAGT. CDR3 coding DNA: TGTGCCAGCAGTCGGACTAGCGGGAGGGGAGACGAGCAGTACTTC. This encodes CASSRTSGRGDEQYF.

The chain links TRBV5-6 to TRBJ1-2; 8 bases fit TRBD1. The germline V gene has CDR1 SGHDT and CDR2 YYEEEE. This CDR3 has 14 amino acids. V was clipped by 0 bases and J by 4 bases; unmatched bases: 2. The CDR3 DNA sequence: TGTGCCAGCAGCTTGGAGGACAGGGCCTATGGCTACACCTTC. Its protein is CASSLEDRAYGYTF.

V and J are TRBV9 and TRBJ1-4, with D possibly matching TRBD1 (5 bases). CDR1 and CDR2 (germline): SGDLS, YYNGEE. This CDR3 has 16 amino acids. The V end lost 0 bases, the J end lost 3 bases, and 12 bases lay between the germline ends. CDR3 nucleotides: TGTGCCAGCAGCGTAGACTTAGGGGCACCTAATGAAAAACTGTTTTTT. This sequence encodes CASSVDLGAPNEKLFF.

V and J are TRBV28 and TRBJ1-3; possible D gene TRBD1, 6 bases. From germline, CDR1 is MDHEN and CDR2 SYDVKM. CDR3 size: 14 residues. V gave up 2 bases and J gave up 6 bases, with 11 bases separating them. The CDR3 reads CASSLAGVANTIYF. The CDR3 DNA reads as TGTGCCAGCAGTTTAGCAGGGGTCGCAAACACCATATATTTT.

Written as DNA, the CDR3 is TGTGCCAGCAGCTTAGCTACGTCGTGGACAGGGGGTTTGGACTATGGCTACACCTTC. Residues: CASSLATSWTGGLDYGYTF. The chain is built from TRBV7-9 and TRBJ1-2, with 10 bases aligning to TRBD1. With V trimmed by 0 bases and J by 3 bases, 13 bases remained unmatched. CDR1 and CDR2 from the germline V gene are SEHNR and FQNEAQ (reference sequence). The CDR3 loop spans 19 amino acids. Based on the CDR3 plus reference TRBV7-9 and TRBJ1-2, the full variable domain is DTGVSQNPRHKITKRGQNVTFRCDPISEHNRLYWYRQTLGQGPEFLTYFQNEAQLEKSRLLSDRFSAERPKGSFSTLEIQRTEQGDSAMYLCASSLATSWTGGLDYGYTFGSGTRLTVV.